These 20 T cell receptor beta chains share one sample of origin, sequenced in a study of T cell repertoires in cytomegalovirus infection. TCRdb re-called the reads with MiXCR, one entry per CDR3 protein. This sample has around 330,000 distinct CDR3 sequences, with 15% to 20% found just once. Specimen: PBMCs. The receptors shown here come from a human donor in good health (CMV status not recorded). Some clones in this sample may be carry-over from other donors' samples.

The CDR3 here is CASSYSTPGLKETQYF. DNA of the CDR3: TGTGCCAGCAGTTACTCGACCCCGGGACTGAAAGAGACCCAGTACTTC. The chain links TRBV6-5 to TRBJ2-5; D may be TRBD2 (6 bases). CDR3 size: 16 residues. Deletions cut 0 bases from V and 3 bases from J, with 14 bases between. Germline V gene lookup returns CDR1 MNHEY and CDR2 SVGAGI.

This chain connects TRBV19 to TRBJ2-3; D could derive from TRBD1 or TRBD2 (5 bases each). The germline CDR1 and CDR2 sequences are LNHDA and SQIVND (reference sequence). The CDR3 runs to 17 residues. V shed 4 bases and J shed 0 bases, with 17 bases lying between them. The CDR3, as DNA: TGTGCCAGTAGTACGAATCGGGACCGGTTAAGCACAGATACGCAGTATTTT. As protein: CASSTNRDRLSTDTQYF.

Many counts were recorded for this clonotype. V gene TRBV7-8 combines with J gene TRBJ2-7; D is unclear. Germline-derived CDR1 and CDR2 are SGHVS and FQNEAQ. This CDR3 spans 16 amino acids. V dropped 3 bases and J dropped 0 bases, with 15 bases sitting between them. CDR3 protein: CASSLTPTLPSYEQYF. The CDR3 DNA follows: TGTGCCAGCAGCTTGACCCCGACACTTCCCTCCTACGAGCAGTACTTC.

This clonotype was seen more than once but under ten times. This rearrangement joins TRBV20-1 to TRBJ2-5; 10 bases are shared with TRBD2. The germline V gene encodes CDR1 DFQATT and CDR2 SNEGSKA (reference sequence). CDR3 length equals 15 residues. J gave up 2 bases and V 5 bases, and 8 bases lay outside the gene matches. This chain's CDR3 is CSALIAGGLQETQYF. CDR3 nucleotide sequence: TGCAGTGCTCTTATAGCGGGGGGTCTACAAGAGACCCAGTACTTC.

The chain uses TRBV20-1 and TRBJ2-7; D call uncertain. CDR1 DFQATT and CDR2 SNEGSKA come from the germline V gene (reference sequence). The CDR3 runs 14 residues. V lost 6 bases and J 3 bases, leaving 18 bases between the germline ends. The CDR3 DNA reads TGCAGTGCGCCCCGGGCAACGAACCTCTACGAGCAGTACTTC. As protein: CSAPRATNLYEQYF.

This clonotype has just a few counts. The J gene is TRBJ2-4, the V gene TRBV2, with no clear D. The CDR3 sequence is 14 residues long. Germline-derived CDR1 and CDR2 are SNHLY and FYNNEI. V was clipped by 6 bases and J by 0 bases, with 9 bases between them. CDR3 residues: CASSPRSAKNIQYF. The CDR3 DNA reads as TGTGCCAGCAGCCCCCGGTCAGCCAAAAACATTCAGTACTTC.

CDR3 sequence (DNA): TGTGCCAGCATGCGGGACAGGGGAGGGTACGAGCAGTACTTC. It specifies CASMRDRGGYEQYF. The chain joins TRBV2 to TRBJ2-7, with 10 bases that match TRBD1. CDR3 length equals 14 residues. Germline V CDR1 and CDR2: SNHLY, FYNNEI. V lost 7 bases, J lost 4 bases, and 7 bases stayed unmatched.

This clonotype was observed a few times. The CDR3 loop reads CASSQAGGTDKFF. The CDR3, as DNA: TGTGCCAGCAGCCAAGCCGGGGGGACAGATAAGTTCTTC. The chain uses TRBV7-3 and TRBJ2-1; D possibly matches TRBD1 or TRBD2 (7 bases each). The CDR3 runs to 13 residues. Germline CDR1 is SGHTA and CDR2 is FQGTGA. The V gene lost 5 bases and the J gene lost 14 bases, with 19 bases spanning the gap.

In its sample, this clonotype was seen a few times. The chain carries TRBV20-1 and TRBJ2-1, with D perhaps TRBD2 (5 bases). Germline V gene data show CDR1 as DFQATT and CDR2 as SNEGSKA (reference sequence). This CDR3 contains 13 residues. V was clipped by 3 bases and J by 3 bases, with 9 bases between them. The CDR3 region has the DNA TGCAGTGCTAGCGGGATACTCTACAATGAGCAGTTCTTC. Amino acids: CSASGILYNEQFF.

This rearrangement joins TRBV3-1 to TRBJ2-5; D perhaps matches TRBD1 (5 bases). CDR1 is LGHDT, CDR2 YNNKEL, per germline (reference sequence). This CDR3 is 14 amino acids long. V was cut by 0 bases and J by 3 bases, with 8 bases left in between. CDR3 nucleotide sequence: TGTGCCAGCAGCCAAGAATCCAGGGAAGAGACCCAGTACTTC. Its translation is CASSQESREETQYF.

This clonotype was seen ten or more times. The CDR3 region has the DNA TGTGCCAGCAGTTTAGAGGGGTTTGAGACCCAGTACTTC. Protein product: CASSLEGFETQYF. The V gene is TRBV12-3 or TRBV12-4, the J gene TRBJ2-5; D perhaps matches TRBD1 (5 bases). V lost 1 base and J 5 bases, leaving 8 bases between the germline ends. This CDR3 comprises 13 residues.

This clonotype was picked up many times. This chain uses TRBV12-3 or TRBV12-4 with TRBJ2-2, with 13 bases identical to TRBD2. With 5 bases clipped from V and 7 bases from J, the junction kept 4 bases outside the gene matches. CDR3 length equals 15 residues. The CDR3 region has the DNA TGTGCCAGCAGTAAACTAGCGGGGGGGAACGGGGAGCTGTTTTTT. This encodes CASSKLAGGNGELFF.

Many counts were recorded for this clonotype. At one end the junction does not follow the germline gene, possibly because of a read error. This chain connects TRBV12-3 or TRBV12-4 to TRBJ1-2; 9 bases map to TRBD1. The CDR3 totals 14 residues. In nucleotides, the CDR3 is TGTGCCAGCAGCTTAGCGGGACAGGGCTATGGCTACACCTTC. Translating it yields CASSLAGQGYGYTF.

The V gene is TRBV6-8, the J gene TRBJ2-5, with 7 nucleotides matching TRBD1. Losses at the gene ends were 0 bases for V and 0 bases for J; bases not matched to a gene: 1. The CDR3 consists of 15 residues. Germline CDR1 and CDR2: MNHGY and SAAAGT. The CDR3 reads CASSYSTGYQETQYF. The CDR3 bases are TGTGCCAGCAGTTACTCGACAGGGTACCAAGAGACCCAGTACTTC.

This clonotype was counted a few times. V gene TRBV7-8 combines with J gene TRBJ2-5, with D maybe TRBD2 (5 bases). The V end lost 1 base, the J end lost 5 bases, and 11 bases lay between the germline ends. Per the germline V gene, CDR1 is SGHVS and CDR2 is FQNEAQ. This CDR3 spans 14 amino acids. The CDR3 loop is CASSLGPSWETQYF. CDR3 in DNA: TGTGCCAGCAGCTTAGGTCCTAGCTGGGAGACCCAGTACTTC.

This clonotype showed up many times. This chain connects TRBV7-9 to TRBJ1-2, with D unresolved. CDR3 length equals 16 residues. Trimming took off 1 base at V and 0 bases at J, with 12 bases between the two ends. Germline assignment: CDR1 SEHNR and CDR2 FQNEAQ (reference sequence). The CDR3 sequence: CASSLESLSPNYGYTF. In DNA form, the CDR3 reads TGTGCCAGCAGCTTAGAGTCGCTGTCTCCTAACTATGGCTACACCTTC.

V gene TRBV20-1 combines with J gene TRBJ1-5; D may be TRBD1 (5 bases). The CDR3 totals 14 residues. The V end lost 7 bases, the J end lost 0 bases, and 13 bases lay between the germline ends. Germline lookup yields CDR1 DFQATT and CDR2 SNEGSKA (reference sequence). DNA of the CDR3: TGCAGTGTAAGGGACTTTTATAGCAATCAGCCCCAGCATTTT. It is translated as CSVRDFYSNQPQHF.

The V gene is TRBV19, the J gene TRBJ1-4; D gene unclear. The CDR3 totals 17 residues. Trimming left V 9 bases short and J 2 bases short, with 22 bases between. Germline assignment: CDR1 LNHDA and CDR2 SQIVND (reference sequence). The CDR3 DNA reads TGTGCCAGCCGATCAGGAGGAAATGATCCGACTAATGAAAAACTGTTTTTT. Protein sequence: CASRSGGNDPTNEKLFF.

The rearrangement joins TRBV7-2 to TRBJ1-3, with D perhaps TRBD1 (6 bases). Trimming stripped 1 base from V and 0 bases from J, with 13 bases between. The CDR3 is 17 amino acids. From germline, CDR1 is SGHTA and CDR2 FQGNSA. The CDR3 DNA sequence: TGTGCCAGCAGCTTAGTTTCGGGGGGCGACTCTGGAAACACCATATATTTT. The encoded protein is CASSLVSGGDSGNTIYF.

V is TRBV5-4 and J is TRBJ2-7; TRBD2 aligns across 12 bases. V shed 1 base and J 4 bases; nucleotides not matched to a gene: 12. CDR1 and CDR2 (germline): SGHNT, YYREEE (reference sequence). The CDR3 loop spans 18 amino acids. The CDR3 is CASSLSASGGAVHYEQYF. The CDR3 bases are TGTGCCAGCAGCTTGTCCGCTAGCGGGGGGGCGGTTCATTACGAGCAGTACTTC.